Listed below are T cell receptor beta chains from one sample, sequenced in a study of blood T cells in healthy people across ages. Each CDR3 protein is one row after TCRdb ran MiXCR on the 5' RACE reads. The repertoire holds 500,000 to 600,000 distinct CDR3 sequences, with 27% as singletons. Sequenced material: blood. Receptor source: a woman in her 70s in good health. The CDR3 runs from the conserved cysteine through the conserved F or W. Each record gives: clone size, D gene, V gene, J gene, CDR3 protein, CDR3 DNA. A D gene is named only where the DNA matches it firmly. Clone size is not always given. Where it is, it says once, few, many or a class for expanded clones.

few	NA	TRBV20-1	TRBJ1-1	CSANYENTEAFF	TGCAGTGCAAATTACGAGAACACTGAAGCTTTCTTT
NA	NA	TRBV2	TRBJ2-3	CASTRAVDTQYF	TGTGCCAGCACCCGGGCCGTTGATACGCAGTATTTT
NA	NA	TRBV4-3	TRBJ2-2	CASSQDRQETTGELFF	TGCGCCAGCAGCCAAGATAGACAGGAGACCACCGGGGAGCTGTTTTTT
few	NA	TRBV7-9	TRBJ1-4	CASSLGRPTNEKLFF	TGTGCCAGCAGCTTAGGGAGGCCAACTAATGAAAAACTGTTTTTT
NA	TRBD1	TRBV5-1	TRBJ2-5	CASSLNRDRAQETQYF	TGCGCCAGCAGCCTCAATCGGGACAGGGCTCAAGAGACCCAGTACTTC
many	TRBD2	TRBV7-2	TRBJ2-7	CASSLGGGGPLSYEQYF	TGTGCCAGCAGCTTGGGGGGCGGGGGGCCACTCTCCTACGAGCAGTACTTC
NA	TRBD1	TRBV6-5	TRBJ2-1	CASRRTGYNEQFF	TGTGCCAGCAGAAGGACAGGGTACAATGAGCAGTTCTTC
NA	TRBD2	TRBV7-9	TRBJ2-3	CASSSSGGTSTDTQYF	TGTGCCAGCAGCTCCAGCGGGGGGACTAGCACAGATACGCAGTATTTT
few	NA	TRBV12-3/TRBV12-4	TRBJ2-2	CASSLAQGANTGELFF	TGTGCCAGCAGTTTAGCGCAAGGGGCGAACACCGGGGAGCTGTTTTTT
few	TRBD1	TRBV20-1	TRBJ1-1	CSPNRGTEAFF	TGCAGCCCTAACAGGGGCACTGAAGCTTTCTTT
few	NA	TRBV3-1	TRBJ1-1	CASSQGWTRGTDAFF	TGTGCCAGCAGCCAGGGGTGGACAAGGGGGACTGACGCTTTCTTT
few	TRBD1	TRBV5-6	TRBJ2-5	CASSLGTGGGQETQYF	TGTGCCAGCAGCTTGGGGACAGGGGGCGGACAAGAGACCCAGTACTTC
NA	NA	TRBV5-5	TRBJ1-1	CSSSLGFSLTEAFF	TGTTCCAGCAGCTTGGGCTTTAGCCTCACTGAAGCTTTCTTT
few	NA	TRBV18	TRBJ2-3	CASSPGMSPLDTQYF	TGTGCCAGCTCACCGGGGATGTCGCCGTTGGATACGCAGTATTTT
NA	NA	TRBV20-1	TRBJ1-5	CSAGQINQPQHF	TGCAGTGCTGGACAGATCAATCAGCCCCAGCATTTT
NA	NA	TRBV27	TRBJ1-5	CASSLGGYLGPQHF	TGTGCCAGCAGTTTAGGGGGTTACCTGGGGCCCCAACATTTT
few	TRBD2	TRBV20-1	TRBJ2-1	CSASPSGGISGEQFF	TGCAGTGCTAGCCCTAGCGGGGGGATTAGTGGTGAGCAGTTCTTC
few	TRBD2	TRBV7-3	TRBJ2-1	CASSSGTSGGANNEQFF	TGTGCCAGCAGCTCCGGGACTAGCGGGGGGGCCAACAATGAGCAGTTCTTC
few	NA	TRBV7-6	TRBJ1-1	CASSQNLITEAFF	TGTGCCAGCAGTCAGAATTTGATAACTGAAGCTTTCTTT
many	NA	TRBV12-3/TRBV12-4	TRBJ2-2	CASKMNTGELFF	TGTGCCAGTAAGATGAACACCGGGGAGCTGTTTTTT
once	TRBD1	TRBV30	TRBJ1-4	CAWCPGGRADEKLFF	TGTGCCTGGTGCCCAGGGGGTAGAGCGGATGAAAAACTGTTTTTT